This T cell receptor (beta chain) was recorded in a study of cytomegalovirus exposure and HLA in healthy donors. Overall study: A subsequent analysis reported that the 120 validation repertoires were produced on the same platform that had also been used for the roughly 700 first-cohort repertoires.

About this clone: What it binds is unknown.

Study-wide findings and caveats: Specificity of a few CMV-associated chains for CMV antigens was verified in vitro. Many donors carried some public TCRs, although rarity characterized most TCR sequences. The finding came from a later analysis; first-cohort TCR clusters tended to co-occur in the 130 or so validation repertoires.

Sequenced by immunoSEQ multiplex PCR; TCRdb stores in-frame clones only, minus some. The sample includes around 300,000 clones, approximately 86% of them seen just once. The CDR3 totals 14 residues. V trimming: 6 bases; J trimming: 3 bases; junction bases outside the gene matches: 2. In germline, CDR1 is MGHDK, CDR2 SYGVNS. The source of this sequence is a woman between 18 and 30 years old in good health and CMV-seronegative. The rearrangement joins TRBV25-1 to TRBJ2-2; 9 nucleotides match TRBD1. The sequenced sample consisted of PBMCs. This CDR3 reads CASRRTGDTGELFF. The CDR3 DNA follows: TGTGCCAGCAGACGGACAGGGGACACCGGGGAGCTGTTTTTT.